The rows below give T cell receptor beta chains drawn from one sample of a study of blood T cells in healthy people across ages. TCRdb passed the 5' RACE reads through MiXCR, listing each CDR3 protein once. The sample comprises more than 650,000 distinct CDR3 sequences, about 20% of which are singletons, and roughly 22% rests with the top ten. The sample was blood. The receptor set was obtained from a man between 70 and 80 years old in good health. CDR3s include the opening cysteine and the closing phenylalanine or tryptophan. A D gene is named only where the DNA matches it firmly. Only some rows state a clone size, as once, few, many or a class for expanded clones.

D gene	V gene	J gene	clone size	CDR3 protein	CDR3 DNA
.	TRBV12-3/TRBV12-4	TRBJ1-1	.	CASSLGGAGHAEAFF	TGTGCCAGCAGTTTAGGAGGGGCGGGACACGCTGAAGCTTTCTTT
TRBD1	TRBV7-9	TRBJ2-7	.	CASSSTSTGEFEQYF	TGTGCCAGCAGCTCGACATCTACAGGGGAATTCGAGCAGTACTTC
TRBD1	TRBV7-2	TRBJ1-2	.	CASSLVRDRAYGYTF	TGTGCCAGCAGCTTAGTTCGGGACAGGGCCTATGGCTACACCTTC
TRBD1	TRBV29-1	TRBJ2-1	.	CSVLGQGQGTREQFF	TGCAGCGTTTTAGGGCAGGGACAGGGGACGCGGGAGCAGTTCTTC
.	TRBV29-1	TRBJ2-1	.	CSTQPRSLSYNEQFF	TGCAGCACCCAACCAAGGTCGCTCTCCTACAATGAGCAGTTCTTC
.	TRBV7-9	TRBJ2-5	.	CASSPASKLQETQYF	TGTGCCAGCAGCCCGGCGAGTAAGCTTCAGGAGACCCAGTACTTC
.	TRBV16	TRBJ1-2	.	CASSPPWQGYGYTF	TGTGCCAGCAGCCCCCCCTGGCAGGGCTATGGCTACACCTTC
.	TRBV7-9	TRBJ2-3	.	CASSLAEDSTDTQYF	TGTGCCAGCAGCTTAGCGGAAGACAGCACAGATACGCAGTATTTT
TRBD1	TRBV6-6	TRBJ1-2	.	CASSTGQELNGYTF	TGTGCCAGCAGTACGGGACAGGAGTTGAATGGCTACACCTTC
.	TRBV20-1	TRBJ2-3	.	CSAFKRPGGLSSTDTQYF	TGCAGTGCCTTTAAACGACCGGGCGGGCTTTCTAGCACAGATACGCAGTATTTT
.	TRBV20-1	TRBJ2-4	.	CSPSDAGLAKNIQYF	TGCAGCCCCAGTGATGCGGGACTAGCCAAAAACATTCAGTACTTC
.	TRBV3-1	TRBJ2-5	.	CASSHGAGPKYF	TGTGCCAGCAGCCACGGGGCGGGGCCGAAGTACTTC
TRBD2	TRBV12-3/TRBV12-4	TRBJ2-3	.	CASSLDSGDDTDTQYF	TGTGCCAGCAGTTTAGACAGCGGGGACGATACAGATACGCAGTATTTT
TRBD2	TRBV25-1	TRBJ2-4	few	CASSDRGLATKNIQYF	TGTGCCAGCAGTGACCGGGGACTAGCGACCAAAAACATTCAGTACTTC
.	TRBV12-3/TRBV12-4	TRBJ2-7	.	CASSSRQPGSYEQYF	TGTGCCAGCAGTTCCAGACAGCCGGGGTCCTACGAGCAGTACTTC
.	TRBV28	TRBJ2-7	.	CASSSYGSSSSYEQYF	TGTGCCAGCAGTTCTTACGGATCTTCAAGTTCCTACGAGCAGTACTTC